The 30 T cell receptor beta chains given below trace back to one sample, sequenced in a study of post-analysis software for immune sequencing data. Regarding the study as a whole: Roughly 5 TRBV segments, TRBV5-6, TRBV5-1 and TRBV20-1 among them, were found more frequent in patients than controls.

Included in the TCR beta cDNA libraries were unique molecular identifiers. One entry per CDR3 protein, called by TCRdb with MiXCR from the PCR reads. The sample lists 450,000 to 650,000 distinct CDR3 sequences; 44% were seen once. No antigen has been identified for these receptors. Input material: blood. The receptors were gathered from a girl aged 10 to 17 with multiple sclerosis.

This sequence joins TRBV20-1 and TRBJ1-5; D call uncertain. Trimming removed 3 bases at V and 0 bases at J, with 9 bases between. Germline V gene data show CDR1 as DFQATT and CDR2 as SNEGSKA (reference sequence). This CDR3 is 14 amino acids long. CDR3 DNA sequence: TGCAGTGCTAGGAAAGGGCTTAGCAATCAGCCCCAGCATTTT. Its translation is CSARKGLSNQPQHF.

As regards this clonotype: The CDR3 does not close with the conserved phenylalanine or tryptophan, likely indicating a read error. V is TRBV12-3 or TRBV12-4 and J is TRBJ2-3; 12 bases are a match to TRBD2. The CDR3 loop spans 15 amino acids. V shed 6 bases and J 0 bases; nucleotides not matched to a gene: 1. CDR3 bases: TGTGCCAGCAGGGGGACTAGCGGGAGCACAGATACGCAGTATTCT. It translates to CASRGTSGSTDTQYS.

The chain uses TRBV5-1 and TRBJ2-2; D unresolved. Germline CDR1 and CDR2: SGHRS and YFSETQ. The CDR3 extends over 16 amino acids. V dropped 0 bases and J dropped 1 base, with 10 bases sitting between them. The CDR3 sequence is CASSLDAPLNTGELFF. In DNA form, the CDR3 reads TGCGCCAGCAGCTTGGACGCGCCTTTGAACACCGGGGAGCTGTTTTTT.

This chain connects TRBV30 to TRBJ1-2; D uncertain. The CDR3 spans 12 residues. V lost 1 base and J lost 5, with 8 bases in between. Germline V lookup: CDR1 GTSNPN, CDR2 SVGIG (reference sequence). For the CDR3, the DNA is TGTGCCTGGAGTGAGGACGGTTATGGCTACACCTTC. Protein sequence: CAWSEDGYGYTF.

The CDR3 DNA is TGCGCCAGCAGCCTACCTCTAGCGGGGGTTAGAACAGATACGCAGTATTTT. Translated, it gives CASSLPLAGVRTDTQYF. The J gene is TRBJ2-3, the V gene TRBV5-1; 10 bases agree with TRBD2. Germline values: CDR1 SGHRS, CDR2 YFSETQ. CDR3 size: 17 residues. V dropped 4 bases and J dropped 3; count of bases not matched to a gene: 11. Together with reference TRBV5-1 and TRBJ2-3, the CDR3 gives the full variable domain: KAGVTQTPRYLIKTRGQQVTLSCSPISGHRSVSWYQQTPGQGLQFLFEYFSETQRNKGNFPGRFSGRQFSNSRSEMNVSTLELGDSALYLCASSLPLAGVRTDTQYFGPGTRLTVL.

The V gene is TRBV20-1, the J gene TRBJ1-1, with D possibly TRBD1 on 5 matching bases. The length of the CDR3 is 13 residues. Trimming stripped 2 bases from V and 1 base from J, with 8 bases between. Germline CDR1 DFQATT, CDR2 SNEGSKA (reference sequence). The CDR3 region is CSARSQANTEAFF. DNA of the CDR3: TGCAGTGCTAGATCACAGGCGAACACTGAAGCTTTCTTT.

A few counts support this clonotype. This chain uses TRBV5-1 with TRBJ2-3; a weak D match, TRBD2 (5 bases). The V and J ends lost 6 bases and 2 bases respectively, with 13 bases between them. This CDR3 is built from 14 residues. Germline V gene lookup returns CDR1 SGHRS and CDR2 YFSETQ. The chain's CDR3 is CASKDRGSTDTQYF. DNA of the CDR3: TGCGCCAGCAAAGATCGGGGATCCACAGATACGCAGTATTTT. Full variable domain (outside the CDR3, taken from reference TRBV5-1 and TRBJ2-3): KAGVTQTPRYLIKTRGQQVTLSCSPISGHRSVSWYQQTPGQGLQFLFEYFSETQRNKGNFPGRFSGRQFSNSRSEMNVSTLELGDSALYLCASKDRGSTDTQYFGPGTRLTVL.

A few counts support this clonotype. This chain uses TRBV12-3 or TRBV12-4 with TRBJ1-1, with 8 bases fitting TRBD1. Unmatched junction bases numbered 3, after V lost 6 bases and J lost 0 bases. CDR3 length: 14 residues. Written as DNA, the CDR3 is TGTGCCAGCAGGCTGGACAGGGTGAACACTGAAGCTTTCTTT. Protein: CASRLDRVNTEAFF.

This chain connects TRBV20-1 to TRBJ1-2; 10 positions match TRBD1. The CDR3 length is 16 residues. Losses at the gene ends were 0 bases for V and 1 base for J; bases not matched to a gene: 5. Germline lookup yields CDR1 DFQATT and CDR2 SNEGSKA (reference sequence). CDR3: CSARDSGTGDNYGYTF. CDR3 DNA sequence: TGCAGTGCTAGAGATAGCGGGACAGGGGATAACTATGGCTACACCTTC.

The chain recombines TRBV24-1 with TRBJ2-1, with TRBD1 as a possible D gene (5 bases). The CDR3 loop spans 16 amino acids. Trimming shortened V by 3 bases and J by 0 bases, and 11 bases separated the two germline ends. Germline loops: CDR1 KGHDR, CDR2 SFDVKD. The CDR3 DNA sequence: TGTGCCACCAGTGATCCATATGACAGCTCCTACAATGAGCAGTTCTTC. Translation: CATSDPYDSSYNEQFF.

The V gene is TRBV7-2, the J gene TRBJ2-1; 11 bases match TRBD2. The end of the DNA aligns better with TRBJ2-7, so the J call may be wrong. This CDR3 spans 18 amino acids. The germline V gene encodes CDR1 SGHTA and CDR2 FQGNSA. The CDR3 region is CASSQGTSGGYSYNEQYF. The CDR3 nucleotides are TGTGCCAGCAGCCAAGGGACTAGCGGAGGTTACTCCTACAATGAGCAGTACTTC.

This clonotype was counted a few times. The chain uses TRBV20-1 and TRBJ2-1; 8 bases align to TRBD2. CDR3 length: 15 residues. Losses at the gene ends were 3 bases for V and 9 bases for J; bases not matched to a gene: 13. From germline, CDR1 is DFQATT and CDR2 SNEGSKA (reference sequence). CDR3 sequence reads: CSASRSGGASIEQFF. DNA for the CDR3: TGCAGTGCTAGCCGAAGCGGGGGAGCCTCAATTGAGCAGTTCTTC.

This clonotype was seen only a few times. The chain couples TRBV12-3 or TRBV12-4 to TRBJ2-2; D tentatively reads TRBD1 or TRBD2 (5 bases each). The CDR3 runs 15 residues. Trimming shortened V by 6 bases and J by 3 bases, and 14 bases separated the two germline ends. CDR3 sequence reads: CASRKTRGDTGELFF. For the CDR3, the DNA is TGTGCCAGCAGGAAGACGAGGGGAGACACCGGGGAGCTGTTTTTT.

The gene calls are TRBV2 and TRBJ1-4; TRBD1 might be the D (5 bases). Germline V gene lookup returns CDR1 SNHLY and CDR2 FYNNEI. This CDR3 contains 13 residues. V shed 1 base and J shed 6 bases, with 6 bases lying between them. The CDR3 sequence: CASSEEGYEKLFF. In DNA form, the CDR3 reads TGTGCCAGCAGTGAAGAGGGGTATGAAAAACTGTTTTTT.

The chain employs TRBV6-5 and TRBJ1-1; the match to TRBD1 covers 7 bases. Germline values: CDR1 MNHEY, CDR2 SVGAGI. This CDR3 comprises 15 residues. Unmatched junction bases numbered 5, after V lost 4 bases and J lost 0 bases. The CDR3 reads CASSFSGTVNTEAFF. The CDR3 region has the DNA TGTGCCAGCAGTTTCTCCGGGACAGTGAACACTGAAGCTTTCTTT.

The chain employs TRBV7-9 and TRBJ2-4; 9 nucleotides align to TRBD1. The CDR3 is 19 amino acids. CDR1 is SEHNR, CDR2 FQNEAQ, per germline (reference sequence). V trimming: 3 bases; J trimming: 2 bases; junction bases outside the gene matches: 14. CDR3 residues: CASSFTQGALPIPKNIQYF. The CDR3 DNA follows: TGTGCCAGCAGCTTCACACAGGGGGCGCTTCCCATTCCCAAAAACATTCAGTACTTC.

This clonotype has just a few counts. CDR3: CASSKTRGEQFF. As DNA, the CDR3 is TGTGCCAGCAGTAAGACCAGGGGTGAGCAGTTCTTC. The chain has TRBV12-3 or TRBV12-4 and TRBJ2-1, with D possibly TRBD1 on 6 matching bases. V lost 5 bases and J 9 bases, leaving 11 bases between the germline ends. This CDR3 has 12 residues.

The V gene is TRBV12-3 or TRBV12-4, the J gene TRBJ2-5, with 11 bases that match TRBD2. This CDR3 spans 15 amino acids. V was pared by 5 bases and J by 5 bases, with 7 bases of the junction left unmatched. The CDR3 loop is CASSGTSGGRETQYF. Written as DNA, the CDR3 is TGTGCCAGCAGTGGAACTAGCGGGGGACGGGAGACCCAGTACTTC.

This clonotype was seen many times. This CDR3 is CASSLGTGAMKVGYTF. DNA of the CDR3: TGTGCCAGCAGCTTAGGGACAGGTGCTATGAAGGTCGGCTACACCTTC. The chain has TRBV7-2 and TRBJ1-2; 7 bases fit TRBD1. The J segment lost 8 bases and the V segment lost 1 base, leaving 13 bases of the junction unmatched. CDR1 is SGHTA, CDR2 FQGNSA, per germline. The CDR3 extends over 16 amino acids.

The chain joins TRBV24-1 to TRBJ2-1, with 14 bases fitting TRBD2. This CDR3 spans 15 amino acids. V lost 3 bases and J lost 8; bases outside the gene matches: 2. Looked up from germline, CDR1 is KGHDR and CDR2 is SFDVKD. In nucleotides, the CDR3 is TGTGCCACCAGTGATGGACTAGCGGGGGGTCATGAGCAGTTCTTC. Translating it yields CATSDGLAGGHEQFF.

CDR3 sequence: CASSVGGTIRDTQYF. In DNA, the CDR3 is TGTGCCAGCAGCGTAGGCGGGACGATCAGAGATACGCAGTATTTT. V usage is TRBV9 and J usage is TRBJ2-3, with D tentatively TRBD2 (6 bases). This CDR3 contains 15 residues. Germline CDR1 and CDR2: SGDLS and YYNGEE. The germline V and J ends were trimmed by 0 bases and 5 bases, with 13 bases remaining between them.

The chain joins TRBV7-9 to TRBJ2-1; 7 positions match TRBD2. The CDR3 is made up of 11 amino acids. CDR1 is SEHNR, CDR2 FQNEAQ, per germline (reference sequence). V lost 7 bases and J lost 10; bases outside the gene matches: 4. The CDR3 protein is CASTRRGEQFF. The CDR3 bases are TGTGCCAGCACCCGGCGGGGGGAGCAGTTCTTC.

The rearrangement joins TRBV29-1 to TRBJ2-6; 7 bases map to TRBD2. Trimming took 4 bases from V and 0 from J; bases not matched to a gene: 3. Per the germline V gene, CDR1 is SQVTM and CDR2 is ANQGSEA. The CDR3 runs to 15 residues. CDR3 amino acids: CSVVGGSSGANVLTF. The DNA of the CDR3 is TGCAGCGTTGTTGGCGGGAGCTCTGGGGCCAACGTCCTGACTTTC. The variable domain in full, with the rest retrieved from reference TRBV29-1 and TRBJ2-6, is SAVISQKPSRDICQRGTSLTIQCQVDSQVTMMFWYRQQPGQSLTLIATANQGSEATYESGFVIDKFPISRPNLTFSTLTVSNMSPEDSSIYLCSVVGGSSGANVLTFGAGSRLTVL.

The chain uses TRBV20-1 and TRBJ2-1, with D possibly matching TRBD1 (5 bases). Germline V gives CDR1 DFQATT, CDR2 SNEGSKA (reference sequence). Trimming stripped 0 bases from V and 4 bases from J, with 13 bases between. This CDR3 spans 15 amino acids. This CDR3 is CSAREDLAGYNEQFF. CDR3 bases: TGCAGTGCTAGAGAAGATCTGGCAGGGTACAATGAGCAGTTCTTC.

This clonotype was seen a few times. The chain employs TRBV5-6 and TRBJ1-2; D is unclear. The V end lost 0 bases, the J end lost 6 bases, and 12 bases lay between the germline ends. The CDR3 length is 14 residues. Per germline, CDR1 SGHDT and CDR2 YYEEEE. DNA of the CDR3: TGTGCCAGCAGCTTGGCTTCAAGGTCGAATGGCTACACCTTC. Its translation: CASSLASRSNGYTF.

J is TRBJ2-3 and V is TRBV7-3, with 7 bases aligning to TRBD2. V trimming: 5 bases; J trimming: 4 bases; junction bases outside the gene matches: 12. The CDR3 contains 16 residues. Germline V gene data show CDR1 as SGHTA and CDR2 as FQGTGA. CDR3 in amino acids: CASSPNSGEIPDTQYF. DNA for the CDR3: TGTGCCAGCAGCCCTAACAGCGGGGAAATCCCAGATACGCAGTATTTT.

The chain uses TRBV5-1 and TRBJ2-1; 7 bases fit TRBD1. The germline gives CDR1 SGHRS, CDR2 YFSETQ. This CDR3 is 20 amino acids long. After removal of 0 bases from V and 5 bases from J, the junction contained 20 bases not matched to a gene. CDR3 amino acids: CASSLGQGTKGTWIHNEQFF. CDR3 nucleotides: TGCGCCAGCAGCTTGGGACAGGGAACGAAGGGGACATGGATACACAATGAGCAGTTCTTC. The whole variable domain, remainder taken from reference TRBV5-1 and TRBJ2-1, is KAGVTQTPRYLIKTRGQQVTLSCSPISGHRSVSWYQQTPGQGLQFLFEYFSETQRNKGNFPGRFSGRQFSNSRSEMNVSTLELGDSALYLCASSLGQGTKGTWIHNEQFFGPGTRLTVL.

The rearrangement links TRBV5-1 to TRBJ2-7, with D possibly being TRBD1 (6 bases). This CDR3 comprises 14 residues. In germline, CDR1 is SGHRS, CDR2 YFSETQ. V was cut by 2 bases and J by 5 bases, with 14 bases left in between. The CDR3 DNA sequence: TGCGCCAGCAGCTTACGTACAGGGTTCAACGAGCAGTACTTC. Translating it yields CASSLRTGFNEQYF.

This clonotype was seen a few times. Germline is not matched at one junction end, which may reflect a read error. The V call is TRBV7-2, the J call TRBJ2-6; D is perhaps TRBD1 (5 bases). The CDR3 is 14 amino acids. In germline, CDR1 is SGHTA, CDR2 FQGNSA. The CDR3 loop is CASSLGSGANILTF. The CDR3 nucleotides are TGTGCCAGCAGCTTAGGTTCTGGGGCCAACATCCTGACTTTC.

This clonotype was recorded a few times. The rearrangement uses TRBV27 and TRBJ2-3; no reliable D call. The CDR3 sequence is 13 residues long. V gave up 7 bases and J gave up 6 bases, with 14 bases separating them. The germline V gene encodes CDR1 MNHEY and CDR2 SMNVEV (reference sequence). CDR3 in amino acids: CASNKYGRDTQYF. As DNA, the CDR3 is TGTGCCAGCAATAAATACGGCAGGGATACGCAGTATTTT.